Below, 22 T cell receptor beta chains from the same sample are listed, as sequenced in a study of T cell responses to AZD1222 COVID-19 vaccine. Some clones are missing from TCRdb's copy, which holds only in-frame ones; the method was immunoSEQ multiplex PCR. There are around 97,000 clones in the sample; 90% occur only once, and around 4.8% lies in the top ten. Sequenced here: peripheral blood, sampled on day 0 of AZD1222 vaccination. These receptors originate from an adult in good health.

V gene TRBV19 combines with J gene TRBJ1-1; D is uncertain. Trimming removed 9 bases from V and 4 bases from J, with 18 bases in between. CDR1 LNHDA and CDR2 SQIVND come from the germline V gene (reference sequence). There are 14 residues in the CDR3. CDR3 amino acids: CASTGREVGTEAFF. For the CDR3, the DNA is TGTGCCAGCACGGGCAGAGAAGTAGGCACTGAAGCTTTCTTT.

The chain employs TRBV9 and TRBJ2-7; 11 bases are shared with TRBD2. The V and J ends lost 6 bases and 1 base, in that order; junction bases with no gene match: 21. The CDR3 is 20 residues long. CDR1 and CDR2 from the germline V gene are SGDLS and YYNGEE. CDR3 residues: CASITLVGTSGAFLSYEQYF. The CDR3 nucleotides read TGTGCCAGCATCACCTTAGTGGGGACTAGCGGCGCCTTCTTATCCTACGAGCAGTACTTC.

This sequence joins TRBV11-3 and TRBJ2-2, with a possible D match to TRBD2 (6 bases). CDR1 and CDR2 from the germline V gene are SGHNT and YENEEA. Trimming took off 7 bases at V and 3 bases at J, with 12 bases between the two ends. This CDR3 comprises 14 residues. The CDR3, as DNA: TGTGCCAGCAAGGCGGGGATCGACACCGGGGAGCTGTTTTTT. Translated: CASKAGIDTGELFF.

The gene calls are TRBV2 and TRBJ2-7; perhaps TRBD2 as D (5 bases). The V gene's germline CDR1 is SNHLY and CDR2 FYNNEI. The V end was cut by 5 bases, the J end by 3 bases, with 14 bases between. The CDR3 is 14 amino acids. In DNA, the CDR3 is TGTGCCAGCAGTTCGGGATCCTTGGACTACGAGCAGTACTTC. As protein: CASSSGSLDYEQYF. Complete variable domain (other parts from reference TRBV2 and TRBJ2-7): EPEVTQTPSHQVTQMGQEVILRCVPISNHLYFYWYRQILGQKVEFLVSFYNNEISEKSEIFDDQFSVERPDGSNFTLKIRSTKLEDSAMYFCASSSGSLDYEQYFGPGTRLTVT.

The CDR3: CASSQETGLAKQETQYF. Here the CDR3 DNA reads TGCGCCAGCAGCCAAGAGACTGGACTAGCGAAGCAAGAGACCCAGTACTTC. The rearrangement joins TRBV4-3 to TRBJ2-5, with 9 positions matching TRBD2. The CDR3 extends over 17 amino acids. After removal of 0 bases from V and 2 bases from J, the junction contained 7 bases not matched to a gene. Germline V gene lookup returns CDR1 LGHNA and CDR2 YSLEER.

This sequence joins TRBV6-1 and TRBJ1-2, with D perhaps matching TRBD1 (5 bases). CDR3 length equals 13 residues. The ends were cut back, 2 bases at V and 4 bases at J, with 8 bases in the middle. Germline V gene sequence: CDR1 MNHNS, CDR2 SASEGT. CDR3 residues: CASSEQGGYGYTF. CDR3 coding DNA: TGTGCCAGCAGTGAACAGGGCGGCTATGGCTACACCTTC.

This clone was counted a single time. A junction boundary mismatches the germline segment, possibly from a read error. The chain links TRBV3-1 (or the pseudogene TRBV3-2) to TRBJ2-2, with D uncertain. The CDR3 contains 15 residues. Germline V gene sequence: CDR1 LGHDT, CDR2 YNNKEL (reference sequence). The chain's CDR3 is CASNQKRPNTGELFF. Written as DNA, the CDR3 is TGTGCCAGCAACCAAAAAAGACCGAACACCGGGGAGCTGTTTTTT.

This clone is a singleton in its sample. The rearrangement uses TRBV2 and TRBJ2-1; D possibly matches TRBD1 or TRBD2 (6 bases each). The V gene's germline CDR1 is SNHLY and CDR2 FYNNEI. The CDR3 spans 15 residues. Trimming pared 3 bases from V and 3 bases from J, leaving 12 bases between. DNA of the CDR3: TGTGCCAGCAGTGAGGAGGGGGTGGTCTACAATGAGCAGTTCTTC. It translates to CASSEEGVVYNEQFF.

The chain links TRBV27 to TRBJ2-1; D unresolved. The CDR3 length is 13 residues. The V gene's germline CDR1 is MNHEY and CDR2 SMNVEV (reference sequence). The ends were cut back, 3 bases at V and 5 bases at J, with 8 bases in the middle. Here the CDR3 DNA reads TGTGCCAGCAGTTTTTTTGGGAACAATGAGCAGTTCTTC. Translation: CASSFFGNNEQFF.

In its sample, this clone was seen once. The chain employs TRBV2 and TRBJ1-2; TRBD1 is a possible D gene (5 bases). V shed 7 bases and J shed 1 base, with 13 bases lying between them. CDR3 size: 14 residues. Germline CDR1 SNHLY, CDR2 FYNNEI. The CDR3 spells CASTFQGFNYGYTF. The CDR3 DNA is TGTGCCAGCACTTTCCAGGGTTTTAACTATGGCTACACCTTC.

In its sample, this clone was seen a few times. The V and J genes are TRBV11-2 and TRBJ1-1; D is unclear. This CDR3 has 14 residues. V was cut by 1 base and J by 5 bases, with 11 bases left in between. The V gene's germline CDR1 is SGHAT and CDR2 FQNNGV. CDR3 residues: CASSLGGARTEAFF. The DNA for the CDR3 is TGTGCCAGCAGCTTAGGAGGTGCGCGGACTGAAGCTTTCTTT.

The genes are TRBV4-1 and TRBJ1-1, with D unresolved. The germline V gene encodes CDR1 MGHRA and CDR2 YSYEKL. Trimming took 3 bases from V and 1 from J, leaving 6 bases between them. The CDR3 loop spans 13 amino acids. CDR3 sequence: CASSHGGNTEAFF. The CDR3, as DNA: TGCGCCAGCAGCCATGGAGGGAACACTGAAGCTTTCTTT.

CDR3 residues: CASSVEGHRWENYTF. Written as DNA, the CDR3 is TGTGCCAGCAGCGTAGAAGGACATCGCTGGGAGAACTACACCTTC. The J gene is TRBJ1-2, the V gene TRBV9; weak D call: TRBD1 (5 bases). Trimming stripped 0 bases from V and 10 bases from J, with 19 bases between. Germline V gene lookup returns CDR1 SGDLS and CDR2 YYNGEE. The CDR3 covers 15 residues. Full variable domain (rest looked up from reference TRBV9 and TRBJ1-2): DSGVTQTPKHLITATGQRVTLRCSPRSGDLSVYWYQQSLDQGLQFLIQYYNGEERAKGNILERFSAQQFPDLHSELNLSSLELGDSALYFCASSVEGHRWENYTFGSGTRLTVV.

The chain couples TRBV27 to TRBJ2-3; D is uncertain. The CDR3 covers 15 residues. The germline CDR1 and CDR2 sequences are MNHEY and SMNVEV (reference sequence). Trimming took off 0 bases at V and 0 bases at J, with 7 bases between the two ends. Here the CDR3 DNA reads TGTGCCAGCAGTTTATCCCGACAAAGCACAGATACGCAGTATTTT. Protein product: CASSLSRQSTDTQYF.

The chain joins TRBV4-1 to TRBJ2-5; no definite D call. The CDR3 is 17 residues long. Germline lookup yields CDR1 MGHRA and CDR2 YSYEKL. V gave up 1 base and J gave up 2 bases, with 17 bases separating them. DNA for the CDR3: TGCGCCAGCAGCCAAGTTCCGGGCCCCCCAGATCAAGAGACCCAGTACTTC. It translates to CASSQVPGPPDQETQYF.

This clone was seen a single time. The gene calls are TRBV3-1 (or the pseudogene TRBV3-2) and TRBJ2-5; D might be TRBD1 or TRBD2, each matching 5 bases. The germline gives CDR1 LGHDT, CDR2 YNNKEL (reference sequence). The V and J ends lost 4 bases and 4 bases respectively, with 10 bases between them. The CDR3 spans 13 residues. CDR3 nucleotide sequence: TGTGCCAGCAGCCCCAGAGGGGTAGAGACCCAGTACTTC. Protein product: CASSPRGVETQYF.

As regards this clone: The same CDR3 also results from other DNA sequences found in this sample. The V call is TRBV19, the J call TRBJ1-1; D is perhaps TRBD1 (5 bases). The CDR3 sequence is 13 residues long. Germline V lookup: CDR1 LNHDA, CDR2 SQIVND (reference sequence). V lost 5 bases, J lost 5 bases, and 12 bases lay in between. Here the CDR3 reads CASSLGPGTEAFF. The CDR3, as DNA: TGTGCCAGTAGTCTGGGACCGGGGACTGAAGCTTTCTTT. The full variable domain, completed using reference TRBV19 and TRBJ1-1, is DGGITQSPKYLFRKEGQNVTLSCEQNLNHDAMYWYRQDPGQGLRLIYYSQIVNDFQKGDIAEGYSVSREKKESFPLTVTSAQKNPTAFYLCASSLGPGTEAFFGQGTRLTVV.

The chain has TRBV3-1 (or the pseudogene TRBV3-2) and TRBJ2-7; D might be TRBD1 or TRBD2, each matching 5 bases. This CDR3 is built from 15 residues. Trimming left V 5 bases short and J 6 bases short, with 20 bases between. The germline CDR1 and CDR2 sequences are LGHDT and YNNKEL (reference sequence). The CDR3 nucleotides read TGTGCCAGCAGCGGAACCGGGACGAACAAGTTCGAGCAGTACTTC. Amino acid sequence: CASSGTGTNKFEQYF.

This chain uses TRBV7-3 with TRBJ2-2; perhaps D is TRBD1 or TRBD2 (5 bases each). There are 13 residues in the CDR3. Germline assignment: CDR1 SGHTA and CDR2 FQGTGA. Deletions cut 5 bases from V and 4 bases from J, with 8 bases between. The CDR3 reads CASSRGGTGELFF. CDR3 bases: TGTGCCAGCAGCCGGGGCGGCACCGGGGAGCTGTTTTTT. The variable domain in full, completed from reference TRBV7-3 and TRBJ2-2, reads GAGVSQTPSNKVTEKGKYVELRCDPISGHTALYWYRQSLGQGPEFLIYFQGTGAADDSGLPNDRFFAVRPEGSVSTLKIQRTERGDSAVYLCASSRGGTGELFFGEGSRLTVL.

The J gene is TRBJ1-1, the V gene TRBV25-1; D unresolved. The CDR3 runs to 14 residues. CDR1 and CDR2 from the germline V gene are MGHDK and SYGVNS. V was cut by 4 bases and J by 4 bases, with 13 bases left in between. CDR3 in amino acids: CASSGSRTGTEAFF. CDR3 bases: TGTGCCAGCAGTGGTTCCCGCACGGGCACTGAAGCTTTCTTT.

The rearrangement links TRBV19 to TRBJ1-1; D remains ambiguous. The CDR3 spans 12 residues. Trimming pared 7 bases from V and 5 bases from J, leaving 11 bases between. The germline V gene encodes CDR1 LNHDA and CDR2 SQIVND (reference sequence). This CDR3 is CASMTDGTEAFF. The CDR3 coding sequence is TGTGCCAGTATGACGGACGGTACTGAAGCTTTCTTT.

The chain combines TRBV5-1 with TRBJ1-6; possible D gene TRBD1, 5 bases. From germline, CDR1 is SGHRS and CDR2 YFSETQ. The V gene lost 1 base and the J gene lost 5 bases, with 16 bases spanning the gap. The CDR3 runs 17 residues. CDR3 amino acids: CASSLTGRVTDNSPLHF. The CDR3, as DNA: TGCGCCAGCAGCTTGACAGGTCGGGTAACGGATAATTCACCCCTCCACTTT.